This T cell receptor (beta chain) was identified during a study of blood T cell repertoires in COVID-19. Germline-derived CDR1 and CDR2 are SNHLY and FYNNEI. The V and J ends lost 1 base and 9 bases respectively, with 7 bases between them. This CDR3 spans 12 amino acids. Methods used by the authors: Reference gene primers were amplified, and this amplification served to estimate nucleated cell counts. TCRdb's copy holds only in-frame clones and misses some; the assay was immunoSEQ multiplex PCR. V and J calls plus clone size are reproduced from that table; the DNA served to infer D and trimming. The sample lists about 270,000 clones, roughly 86% occurring once.

Sequencing was done on a sample of peripheral blood. V is TRBV2 and J is TRBJ2-1; D uncertain. This sequence was found in a man in his forties with active or convalescent COVID-19. As DNA, the CDR3 is TGTGCCAGCAGTGAAGGTAACAGTGAGCAGTTCTTC. Protein sequence: CASSEGNSEQFF.